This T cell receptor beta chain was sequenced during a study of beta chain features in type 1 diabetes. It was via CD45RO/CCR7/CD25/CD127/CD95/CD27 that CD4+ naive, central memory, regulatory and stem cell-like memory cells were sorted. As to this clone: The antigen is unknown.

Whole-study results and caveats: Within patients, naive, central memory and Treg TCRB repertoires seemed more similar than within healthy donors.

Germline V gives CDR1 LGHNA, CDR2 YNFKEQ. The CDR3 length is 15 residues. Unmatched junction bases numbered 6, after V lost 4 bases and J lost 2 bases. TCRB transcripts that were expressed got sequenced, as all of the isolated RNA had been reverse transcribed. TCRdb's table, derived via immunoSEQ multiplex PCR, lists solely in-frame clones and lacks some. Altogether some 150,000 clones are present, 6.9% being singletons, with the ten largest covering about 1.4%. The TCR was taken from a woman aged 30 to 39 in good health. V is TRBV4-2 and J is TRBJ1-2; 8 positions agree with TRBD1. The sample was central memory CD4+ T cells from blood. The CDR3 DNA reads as TGTGCCAGCAGCCTGCGGGGACAGGACAACTATGGCTACACCTTC. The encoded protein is CASSLRGQDNYGYTF.